These 7 T cell receptor beta chains originate from one sample sequenced in a study of shared clonotypes between healthy human individuals. The table came from immunoSEQ multiplex PCR; TCRdb's copy has only in-frame clones and leaves some out. The table lists roughly 1,000,000 clones, more than 75% of them singletons. The specimen was memory CD4+ T cells from PBMCs. Subset meaning: CD45RA-negative fraction. These receptors all come from a man in his late teens or twenties in good health. Some clones in this sample may be carry-over from other donors' samples.

This clone appeared a few times. The chain's CDR3 is CASSPFPGQIQETQYF. The CDR3 coding sequence is TGCGCCAGCAGCCCGTTTCCGGGACAGATACAAGAGACCCAGTACTTC. The V and J genes are TRBV5-1 and TRBJ2-5, with 7 bases lining up with TRBD1. With V trimmed by 4 bases and J by 2 bases, 11 bases remained unmatched. The CDR3 runs 16 residues. The germline V gene has CDR1 SGHRS and CDR2 YFSETQ.

V and J are TRBV7-9 and TRBJ2-1; 12 positions agree with TRBD2. Germline V lookup: CDR1 SEHNR, CDR2 FQNEAQ (reference sequence). This CDR3 is built from 15 residues. The ends lost 1 base at V and 9 bases at J; junction bases unmatched: 4. The CDR3 bases are TGTGCCAGCAGCTTAGGACTAGCGGGAGTTTTTGAGCAGTTCTTC. Translating gives CASSLGLAGVFEQFF.

This chain links TRBV5-4 with TRBJ1-2; perhaps TRBD1 as D (5 bases). V was cut by 4 bases and J by 4 bases, with 17 bases left in between. This CDR3 has 15 residues. Germline V lookup: CDR1 SGHNT, CDR2 YYREEE (reference sequence). CDR3 residues: CASSLGWGVGYGYTF. The CDR3 region has the DNA TGTGCCAGCAGCCTGGGCTGGGGGGTCGGCTATGGCTACACCTTC.

This clone has just one count. This chain connects TRBV29-1 to TRBJ2-3; no reliable D call. From germline, CDR1 is SQVTM and CDR2 ANQGSEA. V lost 3 bases to trimming and J lost 6 bases, with 13 bases between them. This CDR3 contains 13 residues. In nucleotides, the CDR3 is TGCAGCGTTGAGACCGCCCCCCGGGATACGCAGTATTTT. It codes for CSVETAPRDTQYF.

This clone was counted once. V gene TRBV7-9 combines with J gene TRBJ1-2; 8 positions agree with TRBD1. CDR1 SEHNR and CDR2 FQNEAQ come from the germline V gene (reference sequence). V was pared by 5 bases and J by 8 bases, with 13 bases of the junction left unmatched. The CDR3 totals 15 residues. Here the CDR3 reads CASSAADREVKGYTF. The CDR3 DNA reads as TGTGCCAGCAGCGCGGCGGACAGGGAGGTAAAGGGCTACACCTTC. The whole variable domain, filled in from reference TRBV7-9 and TRBJ1-2, reads DTGVSQNPRHKITKRGQNVTFRCDPISEHNRLYWYRQTLGQGPEFLTYFQNEAQLEKSRLLSDRFSAERPKGSFSTLEIQRTEQGDSAMYLCASSAADREVKGYTFGSGTRLTVV.

This clone was counted between two and nine times. The rearrangement uses TRBV29-1 and TRBJ1-1; TRBD1 is a possible D gene (6 bases). CDR3 length: 13 amino acids. Trimming cost V 7 bases and J 6 bases, with 18 bases left between them. The germline V gene has CDR1 SQVTM and CDR2 ANQGSEA. CDR3 DNA: TGCAGCGCACTTCGAAGGGGGGCTGCTGAAGCTTTCTTT. This codes for CSALRRGAAEAFF.

The chain is built from TRBV11-2 and TRBJ2-3; D is ambiguous. V lost 4 bases, J lost 1 base, and 9 bases lay in between. Germline values: CDR1 SGHAT, CDR2 FQNNGV. The CDR3 contains 14 residues. CDR3 sequence (DNA): TGTGCCAGCAGCTCTAGGAAACGCACAGATACGCAGTATTTT. Residues: CASSSRKRTDTQYF.